This entry concerns a single TCR beta chain. Its antigen remains unidentified. These data belong to a study of a mutant IDH1 vaccine in newly diagnosed glioma. The overall study: Those enrolled had earlier been treated with radiotherapy, temozolomide, or both, mostly both.

Noted time point: week 23, last vaccination. Each dose of the vaccine consisted of 300 ug of mutant IDH1 20-mer peptide, with topical imiquimod. The V gene's germline CDR1 is MNHNS and CDR2 SASEGT. The J segment lost 10 bases and the V segment lost 7 bases, leaving 2 bases of the junction unmatched. CDR3 length equals 10 residues. TCRdb's copy holds only in-frame clones and misses some; the assay was immunoSEQ multiplex PCR. The sample records roughly 38,000 clones, 78% being singletons. The sequencing used PBMCs, collected from a glioma patient whose treatment included an IDH1 peptide vaccine. The clonotype originates from a woman between 35 and 50 years old with glioma. Some clones in this sample may be carry-over from other donors' samples. This rearrangement joins TRBV6-1 to TRBJ1-1; 8 bases fit TRBD1. DNA of the CDR3: TGTGCCAGCATGGACAGGGTAGCTTTCTTT. Its protein product is CASMDRVAFF.